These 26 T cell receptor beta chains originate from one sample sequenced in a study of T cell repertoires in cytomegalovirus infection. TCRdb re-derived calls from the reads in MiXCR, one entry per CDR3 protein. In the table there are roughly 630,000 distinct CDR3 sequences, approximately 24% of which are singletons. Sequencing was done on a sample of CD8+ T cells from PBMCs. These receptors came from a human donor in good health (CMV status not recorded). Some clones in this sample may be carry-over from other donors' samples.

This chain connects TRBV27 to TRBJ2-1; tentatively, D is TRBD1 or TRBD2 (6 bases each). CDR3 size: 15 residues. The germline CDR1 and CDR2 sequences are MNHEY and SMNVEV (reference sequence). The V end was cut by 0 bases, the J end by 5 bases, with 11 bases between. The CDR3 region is CASSLSRRGNNEQFF. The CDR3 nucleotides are TGTGCCAGCAGTTTATCGAGGAGGGGGAACAATGAGCAGTTCTTC.

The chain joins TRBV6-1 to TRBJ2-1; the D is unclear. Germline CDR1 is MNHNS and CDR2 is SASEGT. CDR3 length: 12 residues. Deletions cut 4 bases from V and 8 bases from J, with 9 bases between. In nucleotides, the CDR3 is TGTGCCAGCAGTGTGCAGGTCGATGAGCAGTTCTTC. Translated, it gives CASSVQVDEQFF.

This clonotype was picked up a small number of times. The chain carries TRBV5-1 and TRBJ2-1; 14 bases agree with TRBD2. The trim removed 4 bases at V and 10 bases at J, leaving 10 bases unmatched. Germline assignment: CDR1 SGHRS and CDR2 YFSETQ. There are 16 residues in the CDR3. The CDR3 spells CASSGRTSGGPEEQFF. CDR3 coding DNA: TGCGCCAGCAGCGGAAGGACTAGCGGGGGGCCGGAGGAGCAGTTCTTC.

DNA for the CDR3: TGCAGTGCCCCAGGTGGGACGGTGAACACTGAAGCTTTCTTT. The encoded protein is CSAPGGTVNTEAFF. J is TRBJ1-1 and V is TRBV20-1; TRBD1 is a possible D gene (5 bases). The CDR3 loop spans 14 amino acids. Germline V lookup: CDR1 DFQATT, CDR2 SNEGSKA (reference sequence). V lost 6 bases, J lost 0 bases, and 14 bases lay in between.

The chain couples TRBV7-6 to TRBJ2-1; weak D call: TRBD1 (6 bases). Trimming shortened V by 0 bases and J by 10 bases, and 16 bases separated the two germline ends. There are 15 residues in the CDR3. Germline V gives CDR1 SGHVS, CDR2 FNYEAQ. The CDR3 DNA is TGTGCCAGCAGCTTAGCAGCTAGCAGGGGCCCAGAGCAGTTCTTC. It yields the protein CASSLAASRGPEQFF.

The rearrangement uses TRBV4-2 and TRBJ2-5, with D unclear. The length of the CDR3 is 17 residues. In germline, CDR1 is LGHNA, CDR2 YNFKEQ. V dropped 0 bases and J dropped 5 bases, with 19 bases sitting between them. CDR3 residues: CASSQEIFSGVTETQYF. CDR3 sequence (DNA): TGTGCCAGCAGCCAAGAAATCTTTAGTGGGGTAACGGAGACCCAGTACTTC.

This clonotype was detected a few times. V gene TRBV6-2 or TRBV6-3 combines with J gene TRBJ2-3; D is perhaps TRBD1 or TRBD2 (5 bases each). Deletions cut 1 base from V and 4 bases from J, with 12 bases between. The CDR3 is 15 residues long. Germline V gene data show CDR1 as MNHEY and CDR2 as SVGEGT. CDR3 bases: TGTGCCAGCAGTTACTTGGGGACCCCACCAGATACGCAGTATTTT. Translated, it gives CASSYLGTPPDTQYF.

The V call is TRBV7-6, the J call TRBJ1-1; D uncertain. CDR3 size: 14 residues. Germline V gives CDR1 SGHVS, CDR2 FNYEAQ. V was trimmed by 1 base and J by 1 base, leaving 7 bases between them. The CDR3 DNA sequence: TGTGCCAGCAGCTTAGTGAGATCGAACACTGAAGCTTTCTTT. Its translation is CASSLVRSNTEAFF.

Written as DNA, the CDR3 is TGTGCCAGCACCCAGCTTGTTGGGGGCTCCCTCCCCACTGAAGCTTTCTTT. This encodes CASTQLVGGSLPTEAFF. V usage is TRBV7-9 and J usage is TRBJ1-1; D may be TRBD1 (6 bases). In germline, CDR1 is SEHNR, CDR2 FQNEAQ (reference sequence). The germline V and J ends were trimmed by 7 bases and 4 bases, with 25 bases remaining between them. The CDR3 contains 17 residues.

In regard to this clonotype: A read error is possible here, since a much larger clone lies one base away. In nucleotides, the CDR3 is TGTGCCAGCACCTTGTCACAGGGGGACCCCTACAATGAGCAGTTCTTC. It is translated as CASTLSQGDPYNEQFF. The rearrangement uses TRBV12-3 or TRBV12-4 and TRBJ2-1; TRBD1 matches 8 bases. This CDR3 comprises 16 residues. V lost 7 bases to trimming and J lost 2 bases; unmatched junction nucleotides: 10.

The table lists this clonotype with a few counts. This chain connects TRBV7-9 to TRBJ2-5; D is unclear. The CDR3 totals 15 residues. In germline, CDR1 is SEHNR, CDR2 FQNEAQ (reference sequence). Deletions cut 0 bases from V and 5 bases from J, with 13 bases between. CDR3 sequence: CASSLAEPRGETQYF. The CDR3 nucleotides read TGTGCCAGCAGCTTAGCGGAACCAAGAGGCGAGACCCAGTACTTC.

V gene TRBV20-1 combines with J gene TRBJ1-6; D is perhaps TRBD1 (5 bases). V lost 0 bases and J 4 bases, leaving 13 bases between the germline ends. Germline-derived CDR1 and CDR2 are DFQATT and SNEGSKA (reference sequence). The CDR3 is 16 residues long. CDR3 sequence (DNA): TGCAGTGCTAGAGATAGGGCAGGGACTTATAATTCACCCCTCCACTTT. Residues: CSARDRAGTYNSPLHF.

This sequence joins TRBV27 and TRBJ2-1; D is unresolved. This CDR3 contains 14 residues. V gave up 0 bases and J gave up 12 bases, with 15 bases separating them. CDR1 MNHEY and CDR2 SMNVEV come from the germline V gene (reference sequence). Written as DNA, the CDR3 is TGTGCCAGCAGTTTATCCCCCGTAGGGTATGTGCAGTTCTTC. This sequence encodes CASSLSPVGYVQFF.

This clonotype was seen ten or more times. The chain's CDR3 is CASSQDGGLYNSPLHF. The DNA for the CDR3 is TGTGCCAGCAGCCAAGATGGGGGACTTTATAATTCACCCCTCCACTTT. The chain links TRBV4-2 to TRBJ1-6, with D perhaps TRBD1 (5 bases). Between the trimmed V and J ends, which lost 0 bases and 4 bases, there was a span of 10 bases. The CDR3 loop spans 16 amino acids. Per germline, CDR1 LGHNA and CDR2 YNFKEQ.

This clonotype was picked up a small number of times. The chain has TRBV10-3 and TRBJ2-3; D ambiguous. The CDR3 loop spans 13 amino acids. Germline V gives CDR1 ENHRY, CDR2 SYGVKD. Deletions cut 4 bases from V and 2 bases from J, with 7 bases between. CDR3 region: CAISVQNTDTQYF. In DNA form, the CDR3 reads TGTGCCATCAGTGTCCAGAACACAGATACGCAGTATTTT.

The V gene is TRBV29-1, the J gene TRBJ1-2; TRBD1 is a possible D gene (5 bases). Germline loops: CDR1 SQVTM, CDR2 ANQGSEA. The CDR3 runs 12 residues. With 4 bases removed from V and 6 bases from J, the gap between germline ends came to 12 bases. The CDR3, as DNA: TGCAGCGTTGTAGGGGCTCACCATGGCTACACCTTC. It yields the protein CSVVGAHHGYTF.

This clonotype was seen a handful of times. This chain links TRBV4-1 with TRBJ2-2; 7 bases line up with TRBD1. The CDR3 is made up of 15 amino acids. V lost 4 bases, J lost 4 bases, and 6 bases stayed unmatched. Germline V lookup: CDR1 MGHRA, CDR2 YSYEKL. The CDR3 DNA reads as TGCGCCAGCAGCCCCTGGGCAGGGGGCACCGGGGAGCTGTTTTTT. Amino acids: CASSPWAGGTGELFF.

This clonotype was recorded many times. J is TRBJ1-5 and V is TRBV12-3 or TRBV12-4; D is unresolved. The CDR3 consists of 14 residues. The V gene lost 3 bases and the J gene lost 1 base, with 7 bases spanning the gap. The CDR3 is CASSLSLSNQPQHF. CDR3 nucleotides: TGTGCCAGCAGTTTGTCCCTAAGCAATCAGCCCCAGCATTTT.

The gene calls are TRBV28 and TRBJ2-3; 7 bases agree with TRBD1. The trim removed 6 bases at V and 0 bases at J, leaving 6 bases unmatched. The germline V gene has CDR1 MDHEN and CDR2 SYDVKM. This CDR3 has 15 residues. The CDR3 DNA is TGTGCCAGCAGCAACGACAGGGCCAGCACAGATACGCAGTATTTT. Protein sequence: CASSNDRASTDTQYF.

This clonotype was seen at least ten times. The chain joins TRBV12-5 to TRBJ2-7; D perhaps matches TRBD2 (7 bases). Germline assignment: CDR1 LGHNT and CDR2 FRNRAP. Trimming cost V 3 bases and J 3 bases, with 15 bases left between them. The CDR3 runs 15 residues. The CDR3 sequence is CASGFPPGEGYEQYF. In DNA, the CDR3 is TGTGCTAGTGGTTTTCCACCAGGGGAGGGCTACGAGCAGTACTTC.

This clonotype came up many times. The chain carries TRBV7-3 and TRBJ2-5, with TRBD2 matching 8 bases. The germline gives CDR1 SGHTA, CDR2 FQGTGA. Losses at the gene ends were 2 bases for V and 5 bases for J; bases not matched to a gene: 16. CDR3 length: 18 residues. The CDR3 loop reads CASSLGVLGAGGRETQYF. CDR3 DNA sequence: TGTGCCAGCAGCTTAGGGGTTCTAGGGGCGGGGGGCCGGGAGACCCAGTACTTC.

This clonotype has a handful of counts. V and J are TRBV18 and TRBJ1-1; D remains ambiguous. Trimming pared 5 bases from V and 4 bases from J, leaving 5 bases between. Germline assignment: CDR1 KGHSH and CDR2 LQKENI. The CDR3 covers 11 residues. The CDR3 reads CASSKGTEAFF. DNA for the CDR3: TGTGCCAGCTCAAAGGGCACTGAAGCTTTCTTT.

The CDR3 bases are TGTGCCAGCAGCCTGGGGGGGGTACGTAACGAGCAGTACGTC. It is translated as CASSLGGVRNEQYV. The chain recombines TRBV6-6 with TRBJ2-7, with 7 positions matching TRBD2. The germline gives CDR1 MNHNY, CDR2 SVGAGI (reference sequence). The length of the CDR3 is 14 residues. V lost 6 bases to trimming and J lost 5 bases; unmatched junction nucleotides: 10.

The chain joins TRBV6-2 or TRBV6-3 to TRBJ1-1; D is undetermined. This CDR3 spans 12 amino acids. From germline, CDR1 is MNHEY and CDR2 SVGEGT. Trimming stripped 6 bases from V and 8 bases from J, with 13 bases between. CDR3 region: CASRTGRREAFF. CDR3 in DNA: TGTGCCAGCAGAACCGGACGCAGGGAAGCTTTCTTT.

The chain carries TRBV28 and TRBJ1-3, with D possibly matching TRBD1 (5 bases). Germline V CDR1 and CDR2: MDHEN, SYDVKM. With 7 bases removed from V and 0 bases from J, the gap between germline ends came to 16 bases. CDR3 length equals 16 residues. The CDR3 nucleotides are TGTGCCAGCACCCATGGTGGGACGAGCTCTGGAAACACCATATATTTT. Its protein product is CASTHGGTSSGNTIYF.

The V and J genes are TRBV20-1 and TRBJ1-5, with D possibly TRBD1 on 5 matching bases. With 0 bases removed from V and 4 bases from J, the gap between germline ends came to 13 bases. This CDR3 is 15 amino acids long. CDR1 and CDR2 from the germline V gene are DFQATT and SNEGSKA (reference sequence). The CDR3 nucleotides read TGCAGTGCTAGAGATGACGAGGCAGGGAATCAGCCCCAGCATTTT. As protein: CSARDDEAGNQPQHF.